The present T cell receptor beta chain was sequenced within a study of cytomegalovirus exposure and HLA in healthy donors. Looking at the study overall: Early released data had about 80 million unique TCRs, all coming from HLA-typed donors. The study, taken as a whole, reports: A later analysis linked a missense variant in DCLRE1C to the trimming of TCR beta V and J genes. Associated with cytomegalovirus, according to the listing, were 150 to 200 TCR beta chains.

The PCR was carried out with 60 Vbeta primers and 13 Jbeta primers. Measured with immunoSEQ multiplex PCR; TCRdb has only the in-frame clones, and not every one. The sample records 100,000 to 150,000 clones, around 85% being singletons. This clone was observed once. Antigen: not known. The clonotype originates from a boy aged 5-17 years in good health and CMV-seronegative. Sample: PBMCs.

This chain's CDR3 is CASSSSANVLTF. The CDR3 region has the DNA TGTGCCAGCAGTTCGAGCGCCAACGTCCTGACTTTC. This rearrangement joins TRBV27 to TRBJ2-6, with D unresolved. This CDR3 spans 12 amino acids. Germline CDR1 is MNHEY and CDR2 is SMNVEV (reference sequence). Trimming stripped 4 bases from V and 7 bases from J, with 5 bases between.